This TCR beta chain comes out of a study of T cell responses to AZD1222 COVID-19 vaccine. On the study more broadly: Second doses that came at about 4 or about 12 weeks were put together. Study conclusions and caveats: Unmutated variant regions are reportedly the target of nearly half of TCRs that are spike-specific.

About this clone itself: No antigen is known for it.

Trimming took 8 bases from V and 7 from J, leaving 17 bases between them. This CDR3 spans 13 amino acids. The germline V gene has CDR1 WSHSY and CDR2 SAAADI. Repertoires were generated with immunoSEQ multiplex PCR, while TCRdb's copy carries only in-frame clones and drops some. The sample has roughly 140,000 clones, approximately 90% seen once; the top ten hold about 1.5%. The chain links TRBV10-2 to TRBJ2-5; D possibly corresponds to TRBD2 (6 bases). Specimen: peripheral blood, collected on day 0 of AZD1222 vaccination. The clonotype comes from an adult in good health. In nucleotides, the CDR3 is TGCGCCAGCCATGGAGGGTCGTGGTCGACCCAGTACTTC. Its translation is CASHGGSWSTQYF.